The rows below give T cell receptor beta chains drawn from one sample of a study of blood T cell repertoires in COVID-19. The protocol was immunoSEQ multiplex PCR, while the TCRdb copy is restricted to in-frame clones and leaves out a portion. This sample has some 150,000 clones, with 85% to 90% found just once. The sequencing input was peripheral blood. The origin of the receptors is a man aged 18-30 years with active or convalescent COVID-19. The CDR3 runs from the conserved cysteine through the conserved F or W. D genes are given only for firm matches. Clone size is stated in some rows and not others, as once, few, many or a class when expanded.

V gene	J gene	clone size	D gene	CDR3 DNA	CDR3 protein
TRBV2	TRBJ2-1	-	TRBD1	TGTGCCAGCAGTAGGGACAGGGGCGAATACAATGAGCAGTTCTTC	CASSRDRGEYNEQFF
TRBV19	TRBJ1-2	-	-	TGTGCCAGTAGTATCACCGGGTGGGATGGCTACACCTTC	CASSITGWDGYTF
TRBV5-1	TRBJ2-1	-	TRBD2	TGCGCCAGCAGCTTGGTTCTAGCGGGTCACAATGAGCAGTTCTTC	CASSLVLAGHNEQFF
TRBV28	TRBJ2-1	-	TRBD2	TGTGCCAGCAGACCCGGGACTAGCGGATACAATGAGCAGTTCTTC	CASRPGTSGYNEQFF
TRBV6-1	TRBJ2-5	once	TRBD2	TGTGCCAGCAGTGATGGGCGGGGGGAAGAGACCCAGTACTTC	CASSDGRGEETQYF
TRBV6-6	TRBJ1-5	-	-	TGTGCCAGCAGTTCCACAGCCCGCAATCAGCCCCAGCATTTT	CASSSTARNQPQHF
TRBV6-8	TRBJ2-4	-	TRBD1	TGTGCCAGCAGTTACTCAAAGGACAGGGGATACATTCAGTACTTC	CASSYSKDRGYIQYF
TRBV25-1	TRBJ2-1	-	-	TGTGCCAGCAGTGATTCGGGGATAGGGCACAATGAGCAGTTCTTC	CASSDSGIGHNEQFF
TRBV19	TRBJ2-1	-	TRBD1	TGTGCCAGTAGTACAATGCTACCGGGACAGGGGCACTACAATGAGCAGTTCTTC	CASSTMLPGQGHYNEQFF
TRBV2	TRBJ1-2	-	TRBD1	TGTGCCAGCAGTGATCCCTACTACAGGGGGTCCAACTATGGCTACACCTTC	CASSDPYYRGSNYGYTF
TRBV9	TRBJ1-1	-	TRBD1	TGTGCCAGCAGCGTAGGACAGGGGGCTGCTGAAGCTTTCTTT	CASSVGQGAAEAFF
TRBV6-6	TRBJ1-4	-	-	TGTGCCAGCAGTTACGATGGGGGGATAAATGAAAAACTGTTTTTT	CASSYDGGINEKLFF
TRBV27	TRBJ2-1	-	-	TGTGCCAGCAGTTCCTTCCAGGGTTCCTACAATGAGCAGTTCTTC	CASSSFQGSYNEQFF
TRBV3-1/TRBV3-2	TRBJ2-7	-	-	TGTGCCAGCAGCCAAGGGGGGGTCCTCGGGGAGCAGTACTTC	CASSQGGVLGEQYF
TRBV5-5	TRBJ1-2	-	-	TGTGCCAGCAGCCTGGTGAGCAGCGTCGCTAACTATGGCTACACCTTC	CASSLVSSVANYGYTF
TRBV5-1	TRBJ1-2	-	-	TGCGCCAGCAGCTTGGGGGCAAACTATGGCTACACCTTC	CASSLGANYGYTF
TRBV11-3	TRBJ2-2	-	TRBD2	TGTGCCAGCCAGAATATAGCGGGAGTCACCGGGGAGCTGTTTTTT	CASQNIAGVTGELFF
TRBV11-3	TRBJ2-2	once	-	TGTGCCAGCAGCCAACAGGGATTCGACACCGGGGAGCTGTTTTTT	CASSQQGFDTGELFF
TRBV10-2	TRBJ2-2	-	TRBD1	TGCGCCAGCAGATCAGGGGGCGCGCACACCGGGGAGCTGTTTTTT	CASRSGGAHTGELFF
TRBV30	TRBJ1-6	-	-	TGTGCCTGGAGTGTACAAACAGGGTTTGGCTCCTATAATTCACCCCTCCACTTT	CAWSVQTGFGSYNSPLHF
TRBV6-1	TRBJ1-5	once	-	TGTGCCAGCAGTGAGCAAAATGGAGCGAATCAGCCCCAGCATTTT	CASSEQNGANQPQHF
TRBV27	TRBJ2-2	-	-	TGTGCCAGCAGTTCGCACAAATTAACGAACACCGGGGAGCTGTTTTTT	CASSSHKLTNTGELFF
TRBV24-1	TRBJ1-2	-	-	TGTGCCACCAGTGCCCCGGCGGGGGAGAACTATGGCTACACCTTC	CATSAPAGENYGYTF
TRBV7-9	TRBJ1-4	-	-	TGTGCCAGCAGCACCAGGGGAACTAATGAAAAACTGTTTTTT	CASSTRGTNEKLFF
TRBV7-7	TRBJ2-5	-	TRBD1	TGTGCCAGCAGCTCTACCGGGACAGCGCAAGAGACCCAGTACTTC	CASSSTGTAQETQYF
TRBV12-3/TRBV12-4	TRBJ2-1	-	-	TGTGCCAGCAGCTGGGCTAATGAGCAGTTCTTC	CASSWANEQFF